The source of this TCR beta chain is a study of cytomegalovirus exposure and HLA in healthy donors. The study, taken as a whole, reports: TCR beta V segments were, for the most part, productive about 87% or about 30% of the time in an earlier analysis.

This clone was seen once. Its cognate antigen is unknown. CDR3 size: 13 residues. The junction had 3 bases not matched to a gene; V was cut back by 5 bases and J by 3 bases. Germline V lookup: CDR1 LNHNV, CDR2 YYDKDF (reference sequence). The PCR had 60 Vbeta and 13 Jbeta primers. Produced via immunoSEQ multiplex PCR; TCRdb's table is partial and in-frame only. The table includes roughly 240,000 clones, more than 75% detected once. This clonotype originated in a woman aged 40 to 50 in good health and CMV-seropositive. V is TRBV15 and J is TRBJ2-7, with 8 bases identical to TRBD1. Sequencing input: PBMCs. CDR3 in amino acids: CATSFGTGYEQYF. Here the CDR3 DNA reads TGTGCCACCAGCTTCGGGACAGGCTACGAGCAGTACTTC.